The 17 T cell receptor beta chains given below trace back to one sample, sequenced in a study of blood T cells in healthy people across ages. For the second PCR, which ran for about 7 to 11 cycles, a sample-barcoded 5' primer and a J-beta primer mix were used. One entry per CDR3 protein, called by TCRdb with MiXCR from the 5' RACE reads. The sample holds hundreds of thousands of distinct CDR3 sequences, roughly 35% seen once. The sequencing input was blood. The receptors here all came from a man in his late teens or twenties in good health.

The V gene is TRBV5-1, the J gene TRBJ2-5; TRBD2 is a possible D gene (5 bases). Trimming cost V 0 bases and J 2 bases, with 14 bases left between them. The CDR3 is 16 amino acids. Germline CDR1 reads SGHRS; CDR2 reads YFSETQ. For the CDR3, the DNA is TGCGCCAGCAGCTTGGAGACTACTTTACCTCAAGAGACCCAGTACTTC. The encoded protein is CASSLETTLPQETQYF.

This clonotype has just a few counts. The chain employs TRBV20-1 and TRBJ2-7; 9 nucleotides line up with TRBD1. The CDR3 runs 15 residues. V shed 8 bases and J 5 bases; nucleotides not matched to a gene: 16. Looked up from germline, CDR1 is DFQATT and CDR2 is SNEGSKA (reference sequence). The CDR3 DNA reads as TGCAGTACTCAACCCCCAAGACAGGGGGGGGACGAGCAGTACTTC. Its protein product is CSTQPPRQGGDEQYF.

The chain combines TRBV11-2 with TRBJ2-4, with D perhaps matching TRBD1 or TRBD2 (5 bases each). This CDR3 has 15 amino acids. V lost 1 base to trimming and J lost 4 bases, with 11 bases between them. The germline V gene encodes CDR1 SGHAT and CDR2 FQNNGV. CDR3 sequence (DNA): TGTGCCAGCAGCTTAGTATCGGGGCAGAAAAACATTCAGTACTTC. Its protein is CASSLVSGQKNIQYF.

The rearrangement uses TRBV4-3 and TRBJ2-7; D is uncertain. This CDR3 comprises 16 residues. Trimming removed 8 bases at V and 7 bases at J, with 27 bases between. CDR1 and CDR2 (germline): LGHNA, YSLEER. CDR3 protein: CASGSRWATGQDEQYF. The DNA of the CDR3 is TGCGCCAGCGGCAGCCGTTGGGCCACCGGCCAGGATGAGCAGTACTTC.

The chain recombines TRBV7-2 with TRBJ2-5; the D gene could be TRBD1 or TRBD2 (5 bases each). CDR1 and CDR2 from the germline V gene are SGHTA and FQGNSA. The CDR3 totals 11 residues. The V gene lost 4 bases and the J gene lost 13 bases, with 13 bases spanning the gap. The DNA of the CDR3 is TGTGCCAGCAGCTCAGAGGGGTTACTGTACTTC. Translation gives CASSSEGLLYF.

The chain joins TRBV28 to TRBJ2-3; 8 nucleotides align to TRBD1. V shed 4 bases and J 6 bases; nucleotides not matched to a gene: 6. The V gene's germline CDR1 is MDHEN and CDR2 SYDVKM. The CDR3 totals 14 residues. CDR3 in DNA: TGTGCCAGCAGTTCTCCAGGGGGCGGGGATACGCAGTATTTT. This gives the protein CASSSPGGGDTQYF.

This clonotype was counted only a few times. The rearrangement joins TRBV20-1 to TRBJ1-2, with D hard to call. The CDR3 covers 16 residues. V lost 3 bases to trimming and J lost 0 bases, with 17 bases between them. The V gene's germline CDR1 is DFQATT and CDR2 SNEGSKA (reference sequence). This chain's CDR3 is CSASGPPGWSNYGYTF. CDR3 DNA: TGCAGTGCTAGCGGACCTCCTGGGTGGTCTAACTATGGCTACACCTTC.

Only a few counts were recorded for this clonotype. The chain links TRBV29-1 to TRBJ2-5, with D possibly TRBD1 on 6 matching bases. The germline V gene has CDR1 SQVTM and CDR2 ANQGSEA. This CDR3 spans 15 amino acids. Trimming removed 2 bases from V and 1 base from J, with 14 bases in between. The CDR3 sequence: CSVERDIGIQETQYF. The CDR3 bases are TGCAGCGTTGAACGGGACATCGGAATCCAAGAGACCCAGTACTTC.

The chain has TRBV10-3 and TRBJ1-1, with D possibly TRBD1 on 6 matching bases. Looked up from germline, CDR1 is ENHRY and CDR2 is SYGVKD. The length of the CDR3 is 15 residues. Trimming took 5 bases from V and 4 from J, leaving 17 bases between them. DNA for the CDR3: TGTGCCATCAGTAAGAGGGGGGATTCCCGCACTGAAGCTTTCTTT. Translation: CAISKRGDSRTEAFF.

To note about this clonotype: A single base separates this from a much larger clone, so it may be a read error. The chain links TRBV2 to TRBJ2-7, with 8 bases identical to TRBD1. V lost 11 bases, J lost 0 bases, and 3 bases stayed unmatched. The CDR3 loop spans 12 amino acids. CDR1 SNHLY and CDR2 FYNNEI come from the germline V gene. Here the CDR3 reads CAGTGGSYEQYF. In nucleotides, the CDR3 is TGTGCCGGCACAGGGGGCTCCTACGAGCAGTACTTC.

V is TRBV30 and J is TRBJ1-2; D call uncertain. The V and J ends lost 1 base and 4 bases respectively, with 10 bases between them. Germline CDR1 and CDR2: GTSNPN and SVGIG (reference sequence). The CDR3 runs 13 residues. The CDR3: CAWSGGFGYGYTF. The CDR3 DNA reads TGTGCCTGGAGTGGGGGATTCGGCTATGGCTACACCTTC.

With regard to this clonotype: The junction differs from germline at one of its ends, possibly a read error. The chain couples TRBV7-8 to TRBJ2-4, with D perhaps TRBD2 (5 bases). The CDR3 is made up of 13 amino acids. Germline V gene lookup returns CDR1 SGHVS and CDR2 FQNEAQ. This CDR3 is CTSTPGLENIQYF. The CDR3 DNA reads TGTACCAGCACCCCAGGACTCGAAAACATTCAGTACTTC.

The chain has TRBV7-9 and TRBJ2-5; D is perhaps TRBD1 (6 bases). There are 14 residues in the CDR3. The germline V gene encodes CDR1 SEHNR and CDR2 FQNEAQ (reference sequence). Trimming left V 2 bases short and J 4 bases short, with 11 bases between. The CDR3 region has the DNA TGTGCCAGCAGCTTATCGACAGGAACAGAGACCCAGTACTTC. Its translation: CASSLSTGTETQYF.

The chain is built from TRBV19 and TRBJ2-1; a possible D gene is TRBD1 (5 bases). CDR3 size: 15 residues. CDR1 is LNHDA, CDR2 SQIVND, per germline (reference sequence). Deletions cut 5 bases from V and 0 bases from J, with 11 bases between. CDR3 sequence (DNA): TGTGCCAGTAGTCCCTCCGACAGCTCCTACAATGAGCAGTTCTTC. Its translation is CASSPSDSSYNEQFF.

This clonotype was found a few times. The genes are TRBV3-1 and TRBJ1-1, with D tentatively TRBD1 (5 bases). Deletions cut 4 bases from V and 4 bases from J, with 13 bases between. This CDR3 comprises 14 residues. Per germline, CDR1 LGHDT and CDR2 YNNKEL (reference sequence). This chain's CDR3 is CASSLLGASTEAFF. The CDR3 DNA reads as TGTGCCAGCAGCCTACTTGGGGCGAGCACTGAAGCTTTCTTT.

This clonotype was seen only a few times. J is TRBJ2-1 and V is TRBV27; the match to TRBD2 covers 9 bases. Germline V CDR1 and CDR2: MNHEY, SMNVEV (reference sequence). The CDR3 contains 16 residues. V shed 6 bases, J shed 3 bases, and the junction held 9 bases outside the gene matches. The CDR3 nucleotides read TGTGCCAGCAGCCCCTCCGATAGCGGGGGCTACAATGAGCAGTTCTTC. Translated, it gives CASSPSDSGGYNEQFF.

This clonotype turned up a few times. CDR3 coding DNA: TGTGCCAGCAGCGTAGTGGCAGGGCTGAGCTCCTACAATGAGCAGTTCTTC. Amino acid sequence: CASSVVAGLSSYNEQFF. The genes are TRBV9 and TRBJ2-1, with a possible D match to TRBD1 (5 bases). V lost 0 bases and J 0 bases, leaving 13 bases between the germline ends. The germline V gene has CDR1 SGDLS and CDR2 YYNGEE. The CDR3 is 17 residues long. Complete variable domain (other parts from reference TRBV9 and TRBJ2-1): DSGVTQTPKHLITATGQRVTLRCSPRSGDLSVYWYQQSLDQGLQFLIQYYNGEERAKGNILERFSAQQFPDLHSELNLSSLELGDSALYFCASSVVAGLSSYNEQFFGPGTRLTVL.